This TCR beta chain was recorded in a study of blood T cell repertoires in COVID-19 (dated by TCRdb to between 2020 and 2021). The study in broad terms: The collaborator samples originated in the United States, Italy and Spain and spanned the acute and convalescent phases of COVID-19. Subjects who had been exposed to COVID-19, were actively infected with it, or had recovered from it provided the deeply sampled blood TCRbeta repertoires that made up the dataset. The prospective study material was composed of cDNA or gDNA derived from T cells, B-cell-depleted T cells, or PBMCs. The samples were drawn from two sources: the first 160 participants of the ongoing ImmuneRACE study, and 1,200 or so subjects contributed by 6 global collaborators. The repertoires were made available in a free public database intended to serve as a resource for research on the immune response to SARS-CoV-2. Sample metadata almost always included a de-identified subject ID, COVID-19 status, age in years and sex. Where available, HLA class I and class II types were taken from metadata supplied by the sample provider and were not determined by assay-based typing.

TCRbeta CDR3 regions were amplified from genomic DNA using the immunoSEQ Assay, a bias-controlled multiplex PCR. In the authors' own workflow: Nucleated cell counts per sample were estimated from amplification of reference gene primers within the assay. To quantify the absolute abundance of each unique TCRbeta CDR3 rearrangement, sequence reads were collapsed and filtered. For each sample, productive Simpson clonality was calculated by taking the square root of Simpson's diversity index across productive rearrangements. The clones in this table, taken by TCRdb from immuneACCESS, are in-frame only. Not every clone is retained; where verified, under half of the shortfall comes from an unresolved V gene, and the cause of the rest is unknown. V and J calls plus clone size are reproduced from that table; the DNA served to infer D and trimming. Counted in this sample were about 140,000 clones; less than 85% of them appeared once. The ten largest clonotypes hold 1.5% to 2% of the sample.

Overall results and qualifications from the work: Clinical and demographic metadata were provided uncurated, with the amount varying by source and participant.

Participants in the prospective study were aged roughly 18 to 90 years, lived in approximately 26 United States geographic areas, and enrolled through a virtual design. In the prospective study, participants were assigned to cohorts based on the clinical history participants reported in a screening survey and a study questionnaire. Exposed participants were defined as having been in contact with someone with a PCR-confirmed or clinician-diagnosed COVID-19 case within 2 weeks of study entry. Mobile phlebotomists in the prospective study collected whole blood, serum and a nasopharyngeal or oropharyngeal swab from every participant. Over a 2-month period, participants in the prospective study had the option of providing additional blood draws and questionnaires. Before DNA extraction, prospective study blood samples were shipped either frozen or at room temperature. A few counts support this clone. Its antigen remains unidentified. Within one base of it there is no much larger clone, and no base qualities were kept.

Taken from the germline V gene (reference sequence), the CDR1 and CDR2 loops are MNHEY and SMNVEV. V trim: 2 bases; J trim: 8 bases; unmatched bases: 4. The CDR3, cysteine through phenylalanine, is 15 amino acids long. Solely the CDR3 DNA is kept, with 45 bases framed from the first base. The sequence was collected from a woman between 18 and 30 years old who had been exposed to COVID-19. The chain joins TRBV27 to TRBJ2-1, and 12 junction bases match TRBD2. Sequenced input: PBMCs or T cells enriched from blood (not recorded which). For the CDR3, the sequence is CASSLATSGRHEQFF. The bases are TGTGCCAGCAGTTTAGCAACTAGCGGGAGGCATGAGCAGTTCTTC.